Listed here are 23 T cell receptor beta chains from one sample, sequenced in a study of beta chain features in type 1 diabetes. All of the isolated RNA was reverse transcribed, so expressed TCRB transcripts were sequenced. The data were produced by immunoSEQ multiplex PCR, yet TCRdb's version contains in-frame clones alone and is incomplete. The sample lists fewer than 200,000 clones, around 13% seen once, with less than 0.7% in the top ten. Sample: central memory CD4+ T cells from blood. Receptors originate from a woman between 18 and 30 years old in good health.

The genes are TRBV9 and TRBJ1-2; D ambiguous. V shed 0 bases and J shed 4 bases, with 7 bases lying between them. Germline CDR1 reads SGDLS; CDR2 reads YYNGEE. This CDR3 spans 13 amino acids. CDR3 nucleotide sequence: TGTGCCAGCAGCGTAGTTGACTCCTATGGCTACACCTTC. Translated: CASSVVDSYGYTF.

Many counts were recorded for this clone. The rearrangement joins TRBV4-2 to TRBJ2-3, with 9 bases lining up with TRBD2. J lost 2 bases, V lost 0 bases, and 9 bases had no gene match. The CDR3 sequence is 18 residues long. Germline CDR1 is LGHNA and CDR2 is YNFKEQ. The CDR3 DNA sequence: TGTGCCAGCAGCCAAGATCCCGCTAGCGGGACGAACACAGATACGCAGTATTTT. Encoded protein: CASSQDPASGTNTDTQYF.

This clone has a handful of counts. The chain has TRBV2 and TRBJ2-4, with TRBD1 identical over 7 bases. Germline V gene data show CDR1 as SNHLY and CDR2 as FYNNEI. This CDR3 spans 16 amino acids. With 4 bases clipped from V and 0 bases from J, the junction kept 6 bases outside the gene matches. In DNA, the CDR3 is TGTGCCAGCAGTGCGACAGGGCTGTTAGCCAAAAACATTCAGTACTTC. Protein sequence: CASSATGLLAKNIQYF.

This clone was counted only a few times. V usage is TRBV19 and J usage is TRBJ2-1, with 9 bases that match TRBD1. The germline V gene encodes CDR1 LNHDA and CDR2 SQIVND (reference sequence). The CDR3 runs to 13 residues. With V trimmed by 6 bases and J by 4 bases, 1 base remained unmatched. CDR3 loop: CASRQGAYNEQFF. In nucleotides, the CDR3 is TGTGCCAGTAGACAGGGGGCTTACAATGAGCAGTTCTTC.

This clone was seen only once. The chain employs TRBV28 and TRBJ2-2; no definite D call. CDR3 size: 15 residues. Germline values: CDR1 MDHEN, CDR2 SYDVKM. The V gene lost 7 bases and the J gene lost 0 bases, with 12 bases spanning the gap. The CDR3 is CASIAAYANTGELFF. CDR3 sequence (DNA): TGTGCCAGCATCGCGGCGTACGCGAACACCGGGGAGCTGTTTTTT.

This CDR3 reads CASSGGLAGGPQGGEQFF. The CDR3 coding sequence is TGCGCCAGCAGCGGGGGACTAGCGGGAGGGCCGCAGGGGGGTGAGCAGTTCTTC. The rearrangement uses TRBV5-1 and TRBJ2-1; 16 nucleotides line up with TRBD2. The germline gives CDR1 SGHRS, CDR2 YFSETQ. V shed 4 bases and J 9 bases; nucleotides not matched to a gene: 13. The length of the CDR3 is 18 residues.

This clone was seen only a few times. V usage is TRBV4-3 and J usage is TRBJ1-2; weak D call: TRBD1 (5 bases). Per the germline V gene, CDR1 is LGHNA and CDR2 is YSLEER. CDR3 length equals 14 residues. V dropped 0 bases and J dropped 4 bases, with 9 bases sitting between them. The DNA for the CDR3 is TGCGCCAGCAGCCAAGAGCGGGGCGGCTATGGCTACACCTTC. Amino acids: CASSQERGGYGYTF.

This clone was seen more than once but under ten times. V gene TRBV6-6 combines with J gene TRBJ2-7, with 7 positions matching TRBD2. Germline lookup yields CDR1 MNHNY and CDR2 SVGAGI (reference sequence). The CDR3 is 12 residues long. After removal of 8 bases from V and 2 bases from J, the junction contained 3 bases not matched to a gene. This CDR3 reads CASEGTTYEQYF. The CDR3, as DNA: TGTGCCAGCGAAGGGACTACCTACGAGCAGTACTTC.

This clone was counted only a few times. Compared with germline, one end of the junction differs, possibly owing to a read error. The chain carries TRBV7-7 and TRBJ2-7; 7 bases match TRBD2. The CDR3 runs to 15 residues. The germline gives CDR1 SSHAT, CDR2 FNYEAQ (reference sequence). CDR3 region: CASSLRSTGGYEQYF. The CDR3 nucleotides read TGTGCTAGCAGCCTTCGAAGCACGGGGGGCTACGAGCAGTACTTC.

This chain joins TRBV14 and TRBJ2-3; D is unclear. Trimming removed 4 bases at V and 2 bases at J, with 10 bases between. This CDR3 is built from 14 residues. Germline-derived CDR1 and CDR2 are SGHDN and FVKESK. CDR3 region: CASSRRQDTDTQYF. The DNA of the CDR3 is TGTGCCAGCAGCCGAAGACAAGACACAGATACGCAGTATTTT.

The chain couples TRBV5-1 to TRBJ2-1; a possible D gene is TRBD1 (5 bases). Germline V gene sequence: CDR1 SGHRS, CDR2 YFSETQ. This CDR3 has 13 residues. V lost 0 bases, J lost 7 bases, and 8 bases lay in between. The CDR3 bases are TGCGCCAGCAGCTTGGGACAGAGGAATGAGCAGTTCTTC. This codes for CASSLGQRNEQFF.

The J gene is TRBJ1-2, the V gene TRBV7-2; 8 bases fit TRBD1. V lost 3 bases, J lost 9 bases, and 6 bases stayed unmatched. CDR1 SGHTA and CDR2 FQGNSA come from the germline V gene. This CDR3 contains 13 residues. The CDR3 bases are TGTGCCAGCAGCTTCCCTCAGGGGGCCAGCTACACCTTC. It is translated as CASSFPQGASYTF.

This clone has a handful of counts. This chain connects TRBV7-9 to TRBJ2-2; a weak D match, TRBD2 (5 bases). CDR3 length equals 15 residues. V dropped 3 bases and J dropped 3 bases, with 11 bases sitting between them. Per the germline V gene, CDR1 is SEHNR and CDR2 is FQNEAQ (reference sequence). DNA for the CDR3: TGTGCCAGCAGCTTGGCCGCTAGCCACACCGGGGAGCTGTTTTTT. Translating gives CASSLAASHTGELFF.

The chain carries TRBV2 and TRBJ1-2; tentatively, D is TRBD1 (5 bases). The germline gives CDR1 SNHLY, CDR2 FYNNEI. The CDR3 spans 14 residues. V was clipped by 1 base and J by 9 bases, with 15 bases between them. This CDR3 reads CASSEGTARDRYTF. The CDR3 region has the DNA TGTGCCAGCAGTGAAGGGACCGCCAGGGATCGCTACACCTTC.

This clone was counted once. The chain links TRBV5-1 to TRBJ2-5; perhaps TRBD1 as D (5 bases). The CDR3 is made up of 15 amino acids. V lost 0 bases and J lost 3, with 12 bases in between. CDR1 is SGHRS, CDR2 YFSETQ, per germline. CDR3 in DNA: TGCGCCAGCAGCTTGGGAATGGGCAGGGAAGAGACCCAGTACTTC. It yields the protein CASSLGMGREETQYF.

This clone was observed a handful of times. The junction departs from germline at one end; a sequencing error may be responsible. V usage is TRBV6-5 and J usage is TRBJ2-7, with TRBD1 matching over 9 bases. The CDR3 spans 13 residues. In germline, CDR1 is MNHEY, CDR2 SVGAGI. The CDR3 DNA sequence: TGTGCCAGCAGTACTAACTCCGGGACAGGGTTCCTATTC. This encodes CASSTNSGTGFLF.

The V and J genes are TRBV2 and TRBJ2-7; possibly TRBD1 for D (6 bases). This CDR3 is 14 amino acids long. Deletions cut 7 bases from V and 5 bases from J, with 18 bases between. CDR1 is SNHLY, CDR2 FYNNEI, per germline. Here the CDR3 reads CASNTQGKRNEQYF. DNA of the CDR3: TGTGCCAGCAATACCCAGGGGAAACGGAACGAGCAGTACTTC.

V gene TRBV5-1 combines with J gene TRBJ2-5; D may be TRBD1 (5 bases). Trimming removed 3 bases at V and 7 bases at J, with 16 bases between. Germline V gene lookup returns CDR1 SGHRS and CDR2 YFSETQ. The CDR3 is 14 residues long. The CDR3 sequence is CASSWSRRQGTQYF. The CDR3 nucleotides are TGCGCCAGCAGCTGGAGCAGAAGGCAGGGGACCCAGTACTTC. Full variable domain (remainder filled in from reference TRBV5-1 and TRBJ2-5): KAGVTQTPRYLIKTRGQQVTLSCSPISGHRSVSWYQQTPGQGLQFLFEYFSETQRNKGNFPGRFSGRQFSNSRSEMNVSTLELGDSALYLCASSWSRRQGTQYFGPGTRLLVL.

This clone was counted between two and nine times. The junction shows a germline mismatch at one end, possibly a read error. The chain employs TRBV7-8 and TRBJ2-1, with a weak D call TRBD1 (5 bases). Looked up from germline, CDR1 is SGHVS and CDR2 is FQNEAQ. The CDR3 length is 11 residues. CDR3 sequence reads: CASSLVQENVF. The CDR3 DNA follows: TGTGCCAGCAGCTTAGTACAGGAAAACGTCTTC.

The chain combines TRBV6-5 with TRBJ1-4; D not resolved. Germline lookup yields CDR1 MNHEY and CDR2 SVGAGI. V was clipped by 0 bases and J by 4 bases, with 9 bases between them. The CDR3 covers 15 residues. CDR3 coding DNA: TGTGCCAGCAGTTACTCCTCGCGGAGTAATGAAAAACTGTTTTTT. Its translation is CASSYSSRSNEKLFF.

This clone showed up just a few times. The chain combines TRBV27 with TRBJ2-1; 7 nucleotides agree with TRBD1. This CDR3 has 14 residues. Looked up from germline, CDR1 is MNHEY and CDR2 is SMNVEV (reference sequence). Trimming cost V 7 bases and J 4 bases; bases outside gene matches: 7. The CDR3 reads CASTGDRAYNEQFF. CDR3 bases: TGTGCCAGCACCGGGGACAGAGCTTACAATGAGCAGTTCTTC.

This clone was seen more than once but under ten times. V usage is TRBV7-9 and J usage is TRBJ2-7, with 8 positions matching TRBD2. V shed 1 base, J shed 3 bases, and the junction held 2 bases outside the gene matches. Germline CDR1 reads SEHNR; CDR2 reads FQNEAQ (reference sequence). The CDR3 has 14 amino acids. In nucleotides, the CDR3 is TGTGCCAGCAGCTTAGGGACTAGCAGCTACGAGCAGTACTTC. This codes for CASSLGTSSYEQYF.

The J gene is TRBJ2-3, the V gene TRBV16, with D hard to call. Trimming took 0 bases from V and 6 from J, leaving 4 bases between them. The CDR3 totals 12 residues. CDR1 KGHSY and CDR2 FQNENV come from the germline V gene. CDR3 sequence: CASSQSLDTQYF. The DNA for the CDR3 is TGTGCCAGCAGCCAATCACTGGATACGCAGTATTTT.